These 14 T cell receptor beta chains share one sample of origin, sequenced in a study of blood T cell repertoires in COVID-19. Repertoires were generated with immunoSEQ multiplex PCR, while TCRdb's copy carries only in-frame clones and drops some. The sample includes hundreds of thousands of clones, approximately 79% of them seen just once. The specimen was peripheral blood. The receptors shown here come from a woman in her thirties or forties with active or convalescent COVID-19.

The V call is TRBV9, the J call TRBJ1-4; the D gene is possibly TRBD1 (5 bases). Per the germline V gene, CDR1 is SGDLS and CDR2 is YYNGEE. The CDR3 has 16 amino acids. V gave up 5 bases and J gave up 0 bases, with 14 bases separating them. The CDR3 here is CASSNRRGATNEKLFF. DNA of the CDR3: TGTGCCAGCAGTAATCGAAGGGGTGCAACTAATGAAAAACTGTTTTTT.

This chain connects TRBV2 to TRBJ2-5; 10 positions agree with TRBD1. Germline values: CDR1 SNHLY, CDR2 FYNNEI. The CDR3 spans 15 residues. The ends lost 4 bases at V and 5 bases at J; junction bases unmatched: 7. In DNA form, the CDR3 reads TGTGCCAGCAGTGGAGGGCCGGGACAGGGGGAGACCCAGTACTTC. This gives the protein CASSGGPGQGETQYF.

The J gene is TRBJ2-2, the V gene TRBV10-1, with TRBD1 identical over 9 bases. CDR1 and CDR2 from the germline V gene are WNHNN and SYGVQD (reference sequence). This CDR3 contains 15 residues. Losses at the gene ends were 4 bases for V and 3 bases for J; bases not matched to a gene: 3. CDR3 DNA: TGCGCCAGCAGTGGGGGGACAGGGCACACCGGGGAGCTGTTTTTT. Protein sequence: CASSGGTGHTGELFF.

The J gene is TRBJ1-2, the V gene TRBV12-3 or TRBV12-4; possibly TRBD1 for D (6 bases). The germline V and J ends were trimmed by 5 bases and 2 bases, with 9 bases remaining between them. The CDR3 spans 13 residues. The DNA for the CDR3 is TGTGCCAGCAGTATTGACAGGAACTATGGCTACACCTTC. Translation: CASSIDRNYGYTF.

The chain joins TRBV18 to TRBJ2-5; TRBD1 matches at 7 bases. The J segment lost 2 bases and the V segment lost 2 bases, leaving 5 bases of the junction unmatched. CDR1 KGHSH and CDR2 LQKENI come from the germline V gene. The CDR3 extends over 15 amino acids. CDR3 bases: TGTGCCAGCTCACCAATACCGGGACAGCAAGAGACCCAGTACTTC. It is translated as CASSPIPGQQETQYF.

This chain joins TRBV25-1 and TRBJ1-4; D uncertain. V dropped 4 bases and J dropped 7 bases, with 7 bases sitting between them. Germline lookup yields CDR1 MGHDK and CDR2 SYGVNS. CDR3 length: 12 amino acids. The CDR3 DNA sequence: TGTGCCAGCAGTGCCCCTTCTGAAAAACTGTTTTTT. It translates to CASSAPSEKLFF.

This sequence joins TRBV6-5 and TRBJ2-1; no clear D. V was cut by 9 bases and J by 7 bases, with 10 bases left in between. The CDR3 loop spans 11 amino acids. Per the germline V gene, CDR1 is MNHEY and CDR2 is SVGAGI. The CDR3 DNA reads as TGTGCCAGTCCATTGCGGAATGAGCAGTTCTTC. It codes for CASPLRNEQFF.

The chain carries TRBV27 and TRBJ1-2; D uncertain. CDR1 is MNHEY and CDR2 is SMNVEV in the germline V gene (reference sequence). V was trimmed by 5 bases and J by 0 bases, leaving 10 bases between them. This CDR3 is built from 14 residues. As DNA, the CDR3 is TGTGCCAGCAGTCCAACAAAACCTAACTATGGCTACACCTTC. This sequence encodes CASSPTKPNYGYTF.

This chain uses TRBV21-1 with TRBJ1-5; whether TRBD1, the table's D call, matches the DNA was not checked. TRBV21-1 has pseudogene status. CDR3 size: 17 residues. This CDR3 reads CASSKIWARNSNQPQHF. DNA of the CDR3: TGTGCCAGCAGCAAAATCTGGGCAAGAAATAGCAATCAGCCCCAGCATTTT.

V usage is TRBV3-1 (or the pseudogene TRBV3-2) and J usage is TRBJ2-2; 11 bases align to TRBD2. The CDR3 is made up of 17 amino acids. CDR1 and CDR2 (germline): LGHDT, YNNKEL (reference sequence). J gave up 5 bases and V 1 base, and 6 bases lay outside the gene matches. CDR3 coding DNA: TGTGCCAGCAGCCAAGTTCTTCTAGCGGGGGGAACCGGGGAGCTGTTTTTT. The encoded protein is CASSQVLLAGGTGELFF.

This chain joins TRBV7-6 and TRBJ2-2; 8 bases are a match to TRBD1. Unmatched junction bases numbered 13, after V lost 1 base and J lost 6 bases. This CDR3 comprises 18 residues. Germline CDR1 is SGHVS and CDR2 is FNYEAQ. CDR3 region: CASSLEVSGTGSAGELFF. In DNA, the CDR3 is TGTGCCAGCAGCTTAGAAGTCTCCGGGACAGGTTCGGCCGGGGAGCTGTTTTTT.

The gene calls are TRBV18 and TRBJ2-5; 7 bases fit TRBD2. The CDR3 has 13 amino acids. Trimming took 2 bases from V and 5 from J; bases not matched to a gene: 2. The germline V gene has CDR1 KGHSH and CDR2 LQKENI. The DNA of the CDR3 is TGTGCCAGCTCACCAACGGGGGGTGAGACCCAGTACTTC. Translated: CASSPTGGETQYF.

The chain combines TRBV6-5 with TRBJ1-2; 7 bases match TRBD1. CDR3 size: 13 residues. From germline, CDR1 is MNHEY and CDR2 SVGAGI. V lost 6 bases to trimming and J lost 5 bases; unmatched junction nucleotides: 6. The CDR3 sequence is CASRQTGLYGYTF. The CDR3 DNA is TGTGCCAGCAGGCAGACAGGGTTGTATGGCTACACCTTC.

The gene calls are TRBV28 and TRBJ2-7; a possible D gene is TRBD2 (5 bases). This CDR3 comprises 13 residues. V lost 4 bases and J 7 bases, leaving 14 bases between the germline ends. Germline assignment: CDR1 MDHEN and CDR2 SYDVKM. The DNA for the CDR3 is TGTGCCAGCAGTTCTATCCCCCCGGGGGAGCAGTACTTC. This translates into CASSSIPPGEQYF.